This T cell receptor (beta chain) is drawn from a study of blood T cell repertoires in COVID-19. In the study overall: COVID-19 samples collected from the United States, Italy and Spain covered acute and convalescent phases. The cDNA or gDNA used as material had been derived from T cells, B-cell-depleted T cells, or PBMCs.

Unmatched junction bases numbered 7, after V lost 6 bases and J lost 7 bases. The germline CDR1 and CDR2 sequences are MGHRA and YSYEKL. The CDR3 spans 15 residues. Per the original methods: Amplification from reference gene primers served as the basis for estimated nucleated cell counts. The method was immunoSEQ multiplex PCR; TCRdb's version includes in-frame clones alone and lacks a portion of them. That table supplies the V and J calls and clone size; D and trimming were determined from the DNA. This table has under 300,000 clones, roughly 85% appearing once. This receptor was identified in a human donor in a cohort sampled during active COVID-19. The chain links TRBV4-1 to TRBJ2-1, with TRBD2 matching over 12 bases. The sequenced material came from peripheral blood. CDR3 coding DNA: TGCGCCAGCAGTCCTAGCGGGAGGGCTGAAAATGAGCAGTTCTTC. It translates to CASSPSGRAENEQFF.